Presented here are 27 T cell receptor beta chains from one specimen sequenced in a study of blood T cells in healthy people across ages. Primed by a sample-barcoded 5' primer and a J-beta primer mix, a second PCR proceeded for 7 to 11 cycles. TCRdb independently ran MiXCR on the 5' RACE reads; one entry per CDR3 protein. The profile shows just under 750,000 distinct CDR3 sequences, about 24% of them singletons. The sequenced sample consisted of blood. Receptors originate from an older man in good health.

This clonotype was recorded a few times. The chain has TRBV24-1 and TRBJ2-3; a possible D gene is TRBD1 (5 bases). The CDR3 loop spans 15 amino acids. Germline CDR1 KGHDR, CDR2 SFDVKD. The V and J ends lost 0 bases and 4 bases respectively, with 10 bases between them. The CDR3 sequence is CATSDLEDNSDTQYF. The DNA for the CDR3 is TGTGCCACCAGTGATTTGGAGGACAATTCAGATACGCAGTATTTT.

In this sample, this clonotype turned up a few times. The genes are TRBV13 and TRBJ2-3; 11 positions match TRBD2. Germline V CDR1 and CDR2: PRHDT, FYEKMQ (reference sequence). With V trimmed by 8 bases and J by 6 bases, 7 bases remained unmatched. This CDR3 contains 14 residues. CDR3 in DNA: TGTGCCAGCCGAACTAGCGGGAGATTGGATACGCAGTATTTT. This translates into CASRTSGRLDTQYF. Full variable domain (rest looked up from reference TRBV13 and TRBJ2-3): AAGVIQSPRHLIKEKRETATLKCYPIPRHDTVYWYQQGPGQDPQFLISFYEKMQSDKGSIPDRFSAQQFSDYHSELNMSSLELGDSALYFCASRTSGRLDTQYFGPGTRLTVL.

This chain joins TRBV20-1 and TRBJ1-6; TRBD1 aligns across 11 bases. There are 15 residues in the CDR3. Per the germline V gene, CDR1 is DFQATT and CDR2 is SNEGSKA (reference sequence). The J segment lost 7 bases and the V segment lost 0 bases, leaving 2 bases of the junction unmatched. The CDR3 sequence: CSARDRDRGNSPLHF. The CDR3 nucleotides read TGCAGTGCTAGAGATAGGGACAGGGGGAATTCACCCCTCCACTTT.

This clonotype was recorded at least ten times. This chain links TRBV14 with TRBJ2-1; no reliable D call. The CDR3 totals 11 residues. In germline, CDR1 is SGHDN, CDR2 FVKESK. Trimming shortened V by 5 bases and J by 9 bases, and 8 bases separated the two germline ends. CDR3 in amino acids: CASSLYGEQFF. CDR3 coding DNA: TGTGCCAGCAGCTTATACGGTGAGCAGTTCTTC.

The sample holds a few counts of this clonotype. The CDR3 DNA reads TGCAGCGTTGGTTCCGGGACAGGGTCCTACGAGCAGTACTTC. Translating gives CSVGSGTGSYEQYF. V usage is TRBV29-1 and J usage is TRBJ2-7, with 9 bases that match TRBD1. V trimming: 4 bases; J trimming: 1 base; junction bases outside the gene matches: 5. The length of the CDR3 is 14 residues. Germline V gives CDR1 SQVTM, CDR2 ANQGSEA.

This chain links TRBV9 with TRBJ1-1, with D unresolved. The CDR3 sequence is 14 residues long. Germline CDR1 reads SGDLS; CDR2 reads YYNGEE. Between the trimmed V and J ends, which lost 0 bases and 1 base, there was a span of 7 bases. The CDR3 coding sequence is TGTGCCAGCAGCGTAGTGGCAACGAACACTGAAGCTTTCTTT. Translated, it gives CASSVVATNTEAFF.

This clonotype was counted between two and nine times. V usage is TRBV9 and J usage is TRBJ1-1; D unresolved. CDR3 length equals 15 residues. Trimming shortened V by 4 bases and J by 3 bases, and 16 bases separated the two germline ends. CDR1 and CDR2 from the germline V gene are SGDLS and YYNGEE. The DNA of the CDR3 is TGTGCCAGCAGCCCGGAGGTAAGCTTGGACACTGAAGCTTTCTTT. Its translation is CASSPEVSLDTEAFF. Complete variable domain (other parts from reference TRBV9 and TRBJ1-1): DSGVTQTPKHLITATGQRVTLRCSPRSGDLSVYWYQQSLDQGLQFLIQYYNGEERAKGNILERFSAQQFPDLHSELNLSSLELGDSALYFCASSPEVSLDTEAFFGQGTRLTVV.

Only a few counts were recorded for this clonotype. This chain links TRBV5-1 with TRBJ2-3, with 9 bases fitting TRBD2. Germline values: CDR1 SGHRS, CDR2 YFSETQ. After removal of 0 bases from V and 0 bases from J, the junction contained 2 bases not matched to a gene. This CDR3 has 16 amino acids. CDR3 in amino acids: CASSLETSGSTDTQYF. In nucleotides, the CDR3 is TGCGCCAGCAGCTTGGAGACTAGCGGAAGCACAGATACGCAGTATTTT. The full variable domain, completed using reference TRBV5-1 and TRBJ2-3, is KAGVTQTPRYLIKTRGQQVTLSCSPISGHRSVSWYQQTPGQGLQFLFEYFSETQRNKGNFPGRFSGRQFSNSRSEMNVSTLELGDSALYLCASSLETSGSTDTQYFGPGTRLTVL.

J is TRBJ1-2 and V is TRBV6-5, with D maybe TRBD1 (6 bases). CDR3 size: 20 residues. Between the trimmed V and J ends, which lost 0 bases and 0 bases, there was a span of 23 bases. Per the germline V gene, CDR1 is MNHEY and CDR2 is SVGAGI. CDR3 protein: CASSYSVSGGAPLANYGYTF. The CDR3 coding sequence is TGTGCCAGCAGTTACTCCGTCTCCGGGGGGGCCCCTTTGGCTAACTATGGCTACACCTTC.

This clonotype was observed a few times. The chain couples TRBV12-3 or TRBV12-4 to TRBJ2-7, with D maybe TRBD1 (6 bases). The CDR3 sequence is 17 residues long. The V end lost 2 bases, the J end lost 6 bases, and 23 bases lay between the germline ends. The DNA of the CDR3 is TGTGCCAGCAGTTTAAGGGGGTTGGTGGACCAGGGGACCGAGCAGTACTTC. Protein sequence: CASSLRGLVDQGTEQYF.

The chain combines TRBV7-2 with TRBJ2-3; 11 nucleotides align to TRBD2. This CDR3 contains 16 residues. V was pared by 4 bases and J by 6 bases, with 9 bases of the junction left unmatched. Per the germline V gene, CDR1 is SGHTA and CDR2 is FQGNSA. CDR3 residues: CASSSSGGIYSDTQYF. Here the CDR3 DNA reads TGTGCCAGCAGCTCTAGCGGGGGGATTTATTCGGATACGCAGTATTTT. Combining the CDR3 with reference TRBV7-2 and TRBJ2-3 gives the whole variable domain GAGVSQSPSNKVTEKGKDVELRCDPISGHTALYWYRQSLGQGLEFLIYFQGNSAPDKSGLPSDRFSAERTGGSVSTLTIQRTQQEDSAVYLCASSSSGGIYSDTQYFGPGTRLTVL.

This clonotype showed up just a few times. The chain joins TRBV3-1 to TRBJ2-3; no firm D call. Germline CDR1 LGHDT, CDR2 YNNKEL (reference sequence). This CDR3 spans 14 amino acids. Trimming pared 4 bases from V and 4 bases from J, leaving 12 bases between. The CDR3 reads CASSPVATPDTQYF. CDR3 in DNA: TGTGCCAGCAGCCCCGTTGCGACTCCAGATACGCAGTATTTT.

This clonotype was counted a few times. The CDR3 region is CASSEVGGREQFF. Written as DNA, the CDR3 is TGTGCCAGCAGCGAAGTGGGGGGAAGGGAGCAGTTCTTC. J is TRBJ2-1 and V is TRBV9, with D tentatively TRBD2 (6 bases). This CDR3 has 13 residues. The germline CDR1 and CDR2 sequences are SGDLS and YYNGEE. V was trimmed by 3 bases and J by 10 bases, leaving 14 bases between them.

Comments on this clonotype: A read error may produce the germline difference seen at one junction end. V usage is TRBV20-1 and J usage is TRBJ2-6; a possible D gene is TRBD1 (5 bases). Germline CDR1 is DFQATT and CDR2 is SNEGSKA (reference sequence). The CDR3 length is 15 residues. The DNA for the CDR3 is TGCAGTGCTAGAAAGGGGTTATCTGGGGCCAACGTCCCGACTTTC. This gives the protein CSARKGLSGANVPTF.

The CDR3, as DNA: TGTGCCAGCAGCCCCCGACTAGCGGGGGGCCAGGTAGATACGCAGTATTTT. This encodes CASSPRLAGGQVDTQYF. The chain has TRBV7-9 and TRBJ2-3, with 13 bases fitting TRBD2. Germline V CDR1 and CDR2: SEHNR, FQNEAQ (reference sequence). After removal of 5 bases from V and 5 bases from J, the junction contained 10 bases not matched to a gene. The CDR3 has 17 residues.

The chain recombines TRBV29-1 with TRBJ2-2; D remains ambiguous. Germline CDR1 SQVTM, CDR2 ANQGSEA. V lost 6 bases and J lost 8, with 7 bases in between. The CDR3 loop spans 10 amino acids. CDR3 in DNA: TGCAGCGTCCAACTAGGGGAGCTGTTTTTT. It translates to CSVQLGELFF.

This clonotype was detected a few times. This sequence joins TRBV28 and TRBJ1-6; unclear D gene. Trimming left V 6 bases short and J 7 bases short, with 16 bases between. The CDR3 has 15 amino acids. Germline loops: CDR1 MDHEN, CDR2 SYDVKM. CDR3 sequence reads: CASSPARGINSPLHF. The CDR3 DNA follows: TGTGCCAGCAGCCCAGCGAGAGGCATCAATTCACCCCTCCACTTT.

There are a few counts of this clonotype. The CDR3 region has the DNA TGCGCCAGCAGCCCAACTGAGGGCAGGGGTTCCTATGGCTACACCTTC. Its protein product is CASSPTEGRGSYGYTF. The rearrangement uses TRBV4-1 and TRBJ1-2; maybe TRBD1 (6 bases). Germline assignment: CDR1 MGHRA and CDR2 YSYEKL. V was pared by 4 bases and J by 4 bases, with 19 bases between. The CDR3 extends over 16 amino acids.

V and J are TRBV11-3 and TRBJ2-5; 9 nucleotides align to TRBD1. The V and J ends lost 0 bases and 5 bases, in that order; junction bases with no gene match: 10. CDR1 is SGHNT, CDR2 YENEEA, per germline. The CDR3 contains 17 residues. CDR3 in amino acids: CASSLDTGTGLRETQYF. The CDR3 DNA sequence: TGTGCCAGCAGCTTAGACACCGGGACAGGGCTACGGGAGACCCAGTACTTC.

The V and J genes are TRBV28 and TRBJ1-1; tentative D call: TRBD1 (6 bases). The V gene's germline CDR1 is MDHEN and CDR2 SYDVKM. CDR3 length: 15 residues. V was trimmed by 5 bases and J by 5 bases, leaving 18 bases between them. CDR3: CASSLTGNAGTEAFF. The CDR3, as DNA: TGTGCCAGCAGTCTTACAGGGAATGCGGGAACTGAAGCTTTCTTT.

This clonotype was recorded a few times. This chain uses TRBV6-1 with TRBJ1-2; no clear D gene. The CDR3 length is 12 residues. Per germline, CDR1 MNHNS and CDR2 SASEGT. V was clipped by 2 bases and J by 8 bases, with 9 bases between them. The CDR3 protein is CASSEWAPGYTF. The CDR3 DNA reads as TGTGCCAGCAGTGAATGGGCGCCGGGCTACACCTTC.

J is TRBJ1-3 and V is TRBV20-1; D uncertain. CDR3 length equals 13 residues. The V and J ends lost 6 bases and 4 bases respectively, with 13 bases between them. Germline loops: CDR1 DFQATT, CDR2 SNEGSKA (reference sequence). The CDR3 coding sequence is TGCAGTGCCGCGACAAGTAAGGGAAACACCATATATTTT. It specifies CSAATSKGNTIYF.

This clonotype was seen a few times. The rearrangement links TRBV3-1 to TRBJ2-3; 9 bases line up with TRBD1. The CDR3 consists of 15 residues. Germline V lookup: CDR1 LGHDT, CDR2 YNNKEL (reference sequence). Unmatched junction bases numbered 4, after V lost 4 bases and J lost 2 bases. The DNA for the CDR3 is TGTGCCAGCAGCCCCGGGACAGGGTTCACAGATACGCAGTATTTT. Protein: CASSPGTGFTDTQYF.

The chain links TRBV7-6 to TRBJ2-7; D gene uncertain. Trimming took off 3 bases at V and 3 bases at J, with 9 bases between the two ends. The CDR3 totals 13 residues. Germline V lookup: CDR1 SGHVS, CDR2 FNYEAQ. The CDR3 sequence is CASSFGPNYEQYV. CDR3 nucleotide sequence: TGTGCCAGCAGCTTCGGACCGAACTACGAGCAGTACGTC.

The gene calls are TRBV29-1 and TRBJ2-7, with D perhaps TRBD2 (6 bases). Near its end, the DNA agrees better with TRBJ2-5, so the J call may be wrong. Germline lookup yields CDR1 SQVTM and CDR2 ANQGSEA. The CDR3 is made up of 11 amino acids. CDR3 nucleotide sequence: TGCAGCGCCGGAGCGGGAGAGACCCAGTACTTC. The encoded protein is CSAGAGETQYF.

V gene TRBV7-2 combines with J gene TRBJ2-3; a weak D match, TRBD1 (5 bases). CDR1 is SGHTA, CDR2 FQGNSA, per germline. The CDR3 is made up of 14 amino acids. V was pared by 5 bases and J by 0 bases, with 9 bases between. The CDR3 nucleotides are TGTGCCAGCAGCCAGGACAAGAGCACAGATACGCAGTATTTT. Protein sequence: CASSQDKSTDTQYF.

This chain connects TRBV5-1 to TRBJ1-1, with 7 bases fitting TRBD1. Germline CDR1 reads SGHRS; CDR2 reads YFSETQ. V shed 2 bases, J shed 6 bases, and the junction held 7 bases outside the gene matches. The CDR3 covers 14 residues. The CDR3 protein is CASSFTGANSEAFF. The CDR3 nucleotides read TGCGCCAGCAGCTTCACAGGGGCGAATTCTGAAGCTTTCTTT.